The source of this T cell receptor beta chain is a study of OX40 agonist ivuxolimab in advanced cancers. Study context: Patients enrolled in dose escalation were diagnosed with hepatocellular carcinoma, melanoma, renal cell or head and neck cancer. Findings of the study overall: There were also nonresponders showing low normalized T-cell clonal expansion.

The investigators sampled blood at baseline, at cycle 4 day 1, and at cycle 7 day 1. The repertoire was sequenced with immunoSEQ multiplex PCR; TCRdb's copy has only in-frame clones and lacks some. Found here are under 150,000 clones, about 93% of them singletons; the top ten hold under 1.3%. Germline V CDR1 and CDR2: KGHSH, LQKENI. The CDR3 loop spans 16 amino acids. The junction had 9 bases not matched to a gene; V was cut back by 3 bases and J by 5 bases. A word on this clone: Its target is unknown.

The sample was CD4+ or CD8+ T cells sorted from blood, taken in a trial of the OX40 agonist ivuxolimab. J is TRBJ1-5 and V is TRBV18, with 8 bases identical to TRBD1. The clonotype was recovered from an adult with an advanced solid tumor such as melanoma, head and neck, liver or kidney cancer. The CDR3 loop reads CASSPRGQGAHQPQHF. For the CDR3, the DNA is TGTGCCAGCTCACCGAGGGGGCAGGGGGCCCATCAGCCCCAGCATTTT. The entire variable domain, with the rest obtained from reference TRBV18 and TRBJ1-5, is as follows: NAGVMQNPRHLVRRRGQEARLRCSPMKGHSHVYWYRQLPEEGLKFMVYLQKENIIDESGMPKERFSAEFPKEGPSILRIQQVVRGDSAAYFCASSPRGQGAHQPQHFGDGTRLSIL.